A single sample is the source of the 31 T cell receptor beta chains below, sequenced in a study of T cell repertoires in cytomegalovirus infection. TCRdb redid the calling of the reads with MiXCR, one entry per CDR3 protein. The sample contains 450,000 to 600,000 distinct CDR3 sequences, about 39% of which appear only once. Their cognate antigens are unknown. The sequencing used cultured PBMCs, collected from culture after CMV antigen stimulation. The receptors derive from a human donor in good health (CMV status not recorded). Some clones in this sample may be carry-over from other donors' samples.

The chain carries TRBV6-1 and TRBJ2-7, with 7 bases matching TRBD2. The length of the CDR3 is 17 residues. CDR1 is MNHNS and CDR2 is SASEGT in the germline V gene. Germline trimming cut 7 bases from V and 5 bases from J; bases unmatched to any gene: 20. CDR3 region: CASTLNPSKRDFDEQYF. The CDR3 bases are TGTGCCAGCACCCTGAACCCGTCGAAGCGGGATTTCGACGAGCAGTACTTC.

The chain combines TRBV4-1 with TRBJ2-3; D is unclear. CDR1 is MGHRA and CDR2 is YSYEKL in the germline V gene. The ends were cut back, 1 base at V and 6 bases at J, with 5 bases in the middle. The CDR3 totals 12 residues. The chain's CDR3 is CASSQGDDTQYF. Written as DNA, the CDR3 is TGCGCCAGCAGCCAAGGGGATGATACGCAGTATTTT.

The V gene is TRBV7-6, the J gene TRBJ2-3, with 8 bases identical to TRBD2. The V gene's germline CDR1 is SGHVS and CDR2 FNYEAQ. This CDR3 spans 17 amino acids. Trimming took 5 bases from V and 1 from J; bases not matched to a gene: 11. The CDR3 loop reads CASSRPSGRGGTDTQYF. CDR3 DNA sequence: TGTGCCAGCAGCCGTCCCTCCGGGCGGGGGGGCACAGATACGCAGTATTTT.

This rearrangement joins TRBV5-4 to TRBJ2-5; D might be TRBD1 or TRBD2, each matching 6 bases. This CDR3 is 17 amino acids long. Germline-derived CDR1 and CDR2 are SGHNT and YYREEE (reference sequence). Trimming left V 0 bases short and J 5 bases short, with 20 bases between. This CDR3 is CASSLVGGGSLSETQYF. The CDR3 nucleotides read TGTGCCAGCAGCTTGGTAGGAGGGGGATCGTTATCTGAGACCCAGTACTTC.

This clonotype was counted a few times. The chain carries TRBV6-6 and TRBJ2-3; D remains ambiguous. V lost 0 bases and J 6 bases, leaving 4 bases between the germline ends. Germline assignment: CDR1 MNHNY and CDR2 SVGAGI (reference sequence). The CDR3 sequence is 12 residues long. The CDR3 protein is CASSYSLDTQYF. The CDR3 region has the DNA TGTGCCAGCAGTTACTCCCTTGATACGCAGTATTTT.

This rearrangement joins TRBV12-3 or TRBV12-4 to TRBJ2-3; the D call may be TRBD1 or TRBD2 (5 bases each). The V and J ends lost 6 bases and 0 bases respectively, with 10 bases between them. The CDR3 loop spans 14 amino acids. The CDR3: CASRYRTSTDTQYF. The DNA for the CDR3 is TGTGCCAGCAGGTACAGGACTAGCACAGATACGCAGTATTTT.

This clonotype was counted between two and nine times. This chain joins TRBV27 and TRBJ2-7, with 9 positions matching TRBD1. There are 15 residues in the CDR3. V lost 6 bases to trimming and J lost 1 base; unmatched junction nucleotides: 7. Germline V lookup: CDR1 MNHEY, CDR2 SMNVEV (reference sequence). The CDR3: CASSTGQGSSYEQYF. DNA of the CDR3: TGTGCCAGCAGCACGGGACAGGGTAGTTCCTACGAGCAGTACTTC.

This chain links TRBV7-2 with TRBJ2-5, with 9 bases that match TRBD1. CDR3 size: 15 residues. V shed 5 bases, J shed 2 bases, and the junction held 6 bases outside the gene matches. Germline values: CDR1 SGHTA, CDR2 FQGNSA. The CDR3 coding sequence is TGTGCCAGCAGCGAAAGACAGGGGGTACAAGAGACCCAGTACTTC. This translates into CASSERQGVQETQYF.

The chain uses TRBV6-2 or TRBV6-3 and TRBJ2-7, with TRBD1 identical over 9 bases. With V trimmed by 7 bases and J by 6 bases, 7 bases remained unmatched. Germline V gene lookup returns CDR1 MNHEY and CDR2 SVGEGT. The CDR3 totals 13 residues. In DNA, the CDR3 is TGTGCCAGCACTGGGACAGGGTACCGCGAGCAGTACTTC. Protein product: CASTGTGYREQYF.

The chain has TRBV11-3 and TRBJ2-7, with 7 bases matching TRBD1. This CDR3 comprises 15 residues. In germline, CDR1 is SGHNT, CDR2 YENEEA. V lost 1 base and J lost 5; bases outside the gene matches: 8. DNA for the CDR3: TGTGCCAGCAGCTTAGGACAGGGCCGTCTGGACGAGCAGTACTTC. Translation gives CASSLGQGRLDEQYF.

The genes are TRBV10-2 and TRBJ1-4, with TRBD1 matching over 11 bases. Germline assignment: CDR1 WSHSY and CDR2 SAAADI. The CDR3 is 13 amino acids. Trimming took 6 bases from V and 6 from J; bases not matched to a gene: 0. CDR3 nucleotides: TGCGCCAGCAGGGGACAGGGGGATGAAAAACTGTTTTTT. This codes for CASRGQGDEKLFF.

The chain recombines TRBV2 with TRBJ2-2; a possible D gene is TRBD1 (7 bases). Germline loops: CDR1 SNHLY, CDR2 FYNNEI. CDR3 length: 13 residues. V gave up 9 bases and J gave up 4 bases, with 12 bases separating them. Here the CDR3 reads CASGGGSTGELFF. The CDR3 DNA follows: TGTGCCAGTGGAGGGGGCAGCACCGGGGAGCTGTTTTTT. Together with reference TRBV2 and TRBJ2-2, the CDR3 gives the full variable domain: EPEVTQTPSHQVTQMGQEVILRCVPISNHLYFYWYRQILGQKVEFLVSFYNNEISEKSEIFDDQFSVERPDGSNFTLKIRSTKLEDSAMYFCASGGGSTGELFFGEGSRLTVL.

V usage is TRBV20-1 and J usage is TRBJ2-3, with D maybe TRBD2 (6 bases). Germline V gives CDR1 DFQATT, CDR2 SNEGSKA (reference sequence). V was shortened by 2 bases and J by 2 bases, with 17 bases between the two germline ends. This CDR3 spans 16 amino acids. The chain's CDR3 is CSARKIHSGPTDTQYF. DNA of the CDR3: TGCAGTGCTAGAAAAATCCATAGCGGCCCCACAGATACGCAGTATTTT.

J is TRBJ2-2 and V is TRBV10-2; no reliable D call. The CDR3 covers 13 residues. CDR1 and CDR2 (germline): WSHSY, SAAADI. V lost 1 base and J lost 5, with 5 bases in between. The CDR3 sequence is CASSEFLTGELFF. CDR3 DNA sequence: TGCGCCAGCAGTGAGTTTCTGACCGGGGAGCTGTTTTTT.

The chain uses TRBV20-1 and TRBJ1-2, with unresolved D. Germline CDR1 DFQATT, CDR2 SNEGSKA (reference sequence). This CDR3 spans 12 amino acids. Trimming took off 0 bases at V and 1 base at J, with 3 bases between the two ends. CDR3 in amino acids: CSARDNNYGYTF. The CDR3, as DNA: TGCAGTGCTAGAGACAATAACTATGGCTACACCTTC.

The V and J genes are TRBV7-8 and TRBJ2-3; 10 positions match TRBD2. Germline V lookup: CDR1 SGHVS, CDR2 FQNEAQ. The J segment lost 6 bases and the V segment lost 5 bases, leaving 11 bases of the junction unmatched. This CDR3 is 16 amino acids long. For the CDR3, the DNA is TGTGCCAGCAGCCCCGGCCGGACTAGCGGCTCGGATACGCAGTATTTT. Translating it yields CASSPGRTSGSDTQYF.

In this sample, this clonotype turned up a few times. The genes are TRBV7-2 and TRBJ2-7; 14 nucleotides align to TRBD2. The CDR3 is made up of 17 amino acids. V gave up 5 bases and J gave up 4 bases; unmatched junction bases: 10. CDR1 is SGHTA and CDR2 is FQGNSA in the germline V gene. CDR3 sequence (DNA): TGTGCCAGCAGCCCATACGGGACTAGCGGGGGTTTATACGAGCAGTACTTC. Protein sequence: CASSPYGTSGGLYEQYF.

The rearrangement links TRBV19 to TRBJ1-5; 7 nucleotides align to TRBD1. Germline-derived CDR1 and CDR2 are LNHDA and SQIVND (reference sequence). The CDR3 is 15 residues long. The ends lost 7 bases at V and 3 bases at J; junction bases unmatched: 9. The CDR3, as DNA: TGTGCCAGTACCTCCGGGACAGCCTTCAATCAGCCCCAGCATTTT. Residues: CASTSGTAFNQPQHF.

This clonotype was seen only once. J is TRBJ2-7 and V is TRBV6-6; D is unclear. Looked up from germline, CDR1 is MNHNY and CDR2 is SVGAGI (reference sequence). The CDR3 runs to 14 residues. V was cut by 5 bases and J by 3 bases, with 14 bases left in between. This CDR3 reads CASSVPGSIYEQYF. In DNA form, the CDR3 reads TGTGCCAGCAGTGTACCCGGCAGTATCTACGAGCAGTACTTC.

V is TRBV6-2 or TRBV6-3 and J is TRBJ1-5, with D possibly TRBD1 on 5 matching bases. This CDR3 region has 14 residues. In germline, CDR1 is MNHEY, CDR2 SVGEGT. The germline V and J ends were trimmed by 7 bases and 4 bases, with 14 bases remaining between them. DNA of the CDR3: TGTGCCAGCACCGGTCGACAGACGAATCAGCCCCAGCATTTT. This sequence encodes CASTGRQTNQPQHF.

This clonotype appeared a few times. The chain couples TRBV12-3 or TRBV12-4 to TRBJ1-2, with 7 positions matching TRBD1. The J segment lost 4 bases and the V segment lost 7 bases, leaving 9 bases of the junction unmatched. The CDR3 has 14 amino acids. The CDR3 spells CASTNLGTVYGYTF. The CDR3 region has the DNA TGTGCCAGCACAAACCTCGGGACAGTCTATGGCTACACCTTC.

This clonotype was recorded a few times. V and J are TRBV12-3 or TRBV12-4 and TRBJ2-2, with D maybe TRBD2 (6 bases). Between the trimmed V and J ends, which lost 10 bases and 4 bases, there was a span of 16 bases. CDR3 length: 14 residues. The CDR3 is CATLGGRSTGELFF. CDR3 in DNA: TGTGCCACCCTGGGGGGAAGGAGCACCGGGGAGCTGTTTTTT.

V usage is TRBV2 and J usage is TRBJ2-3; D ambiguous. Trimming stripped 1 base from V and 3 bases from J, with 11 bases between. The germline V gene has CDR1 SNHLY and CDR2 FYNNEI. CDR3 size: 15 residues. In DNA, the CDR3 is TGTGCCAGCAGTGAAGAGGCGGACGGGACAGATACGCAGTATTTT. This translates into CASSEEADGTDTQYF.

The chain joins TRBV25-1 to TRBJ2-6; D is uncertain. Trimming took off 7 bases at V and 0 bases at J, with 13 bases between the two ends. Germline CDR1 MGHDK, CDR2 SYGVNS. This CDR3 contains 16 residues. The CDR3, as DNA: TGTGCCAGCAATGTAGTTGAAACCTCTGGGGCCAACGTCCTGACTTTC. Its translation is CASNVVETSGANVLTF. Based on the CDR3 plus reference TRBV25-1 and TRBJ2-6, the full variable domain is EADIYQTPRYLVIGTGKKITLECSQTMGHDKMYWYQQDPGMELHLIHYSYGVNSTEKGDLSSESTVSRIRTEHFPLTLESARPSHTSQYLCASNVVETSGANVLTFGAGSRLTVL.

There are a few counts of this clonotype. In DNA, the CDR3 is TGTGCCAGCACCCAAACGGGTGATGGCAAAAACATTCAGTACTTC. It specifies CASTQTGDGKNIQYF. The gene calls are TRBV12-3 or TRBV12-4 and TRBJ2-4; no reliable D call. The CDR3 has 15 residues. V lost 7 bases and J lost 3, with 16 bases in between.

J is TRBJ1-4 and V is TRBV7-6; possible D gene TRBD1, 6 bases. Between the trimmed V and J ends, which lost 3 bases and 6 bases, there was a span of 11 bases. There are 14 residues in the CDR3. CDR1 and CDR2 from the germline V gene are SGHVS and FNYEAQ. CDR3 loop: CASSFSAGDEKLFF. The CDR3, as DNA: TGTGCCAGCAGCTTTTCGGCAGGGGATGAAAAACTGTTTTTT.

This clonotype was recorded only once. This chain connects TRBV6-5 to TRBJ2-3; either TRBD1 or TRBD2 may supply D (7 bases each). This CDR3 contains 17 residues. V dropped 0 bases and J dropped 5 bases, with 18 bases sitting between them. The germline CDR1 and CDR2 sequences are MNHEY and SVGAGI. DNA for the CDR3: TGTGCCAGCAGTTACTCACGACCGCAGGGGGGGGGAGATACGCAGTATTTT. This gives the protein CASSYSRPQGGGDTQYF.

The chain employs TRBV6-1 and TRBJ2-5, with unresolved D. The CDR3 covers 14 residues. Trimming removed 2 bases at V and 2 bases at J, with 9 bases between. Germline-derived CDR1 and CDR2 are MNHNS and SASEGT. CDR3 sequence: CASSEPGIQETQYF. DNA for the CDR3: TGTGCCAGCAGTGAACCTGGAATACAAGAGACCCAGTACTTC.

This chain links TRBV18 with TRBJ2-1; 10 bases agree with TRBD2. After removal of 1 base from V and 6 bases from J, the junction contained 12 bases not matched to a gene. Per the germline V gene, CDR1 is KGHSH and CDR2 is LQKENI. CDR3 length: 18 residues. CDR3 amino acids: CASSPRGRDTSGINEQFF. The DNA for the CDR3 is TGTGCCAGCTCACCACGGGGGCGCGATACTAGCGGGATCAATGAGCAGTTCTTC.

The rearrangement joins TRBV11-2 to TRBJ2-7; D unresolved. V was trimmed by 2 bases and J by 6 bases, leaving 14 bases between them. Germline V gene lookup returns CDR1 SGHAT and CDR2 FQNNGV. The CDR3 has 14 amino acids. The DNA of the CDR3 is TGTGCCAGCAGCTTAAACACCCCCTATGGCGAGCAGTACTTC. The encoded protein is CASSLNTPYGEQYF.

This chain connects TRBV7-9 to TRBJ2-7, with 10 bases matching TRBD2. V was pared by 5 bases and J by 1 base, with 8 bases of the junction left unmatched. CDR3 length: 16 residues. Germline CDR1 SEHNR, CDR2 FQNEAQ (reference sequence). The CDR3 DNA reads TGTGCCAGCAGCGGATCCGGGACTAGCGCTTCCTACGAGCAGTACTTC. Protein sequence: CASSGSGTSASYEQYF.